This T cell receptor (beta chain) was recovered during a study of T cells in tumors after PD-1 blockade. Study details: No patient had prior checkpoint blockade, systemic immunosuppression, or radiotherapy within 4 weeks.

Genomic DNA template from tumor biopsies or peripheral blood, about 600 ng to 6,004 ng input. Repertoires were generated with immunoSEQ multiplex PCR, while TCRdb's copy carries only in-frame clones and drops some. The sample consists of 60,000 to 70,000 clones, over 65% of them appearing once. This CDR3 is 14 amino acids long. The V gene's germline CDR1 is SGHRS and CDR2 YFSETQ. J gave up 4 bases and V 3 bases, and 6 bases lay outside the gene matches. The clonotype comes from a human donor with basal cell carcinoma. The sequencing here drew on PBMCs, taken after anti-PD-1 treatment. The chain joins TRBV5-1 to TRBJ2-5, with 7 bases matching TRBD2. CDR3: CASSSPWGGETQYF. The DNA of the CDR3 is TGCGCCAGCAGCTCCCCCTGGGGGGGAGAGACCCAGTACTTC.